Presented here are 21 T cell receptor beta chains from one specimen sequenced in a study of cytomegalovirus exposure and HLA in healthy donors. The PCR employed 60 Vbeta primers together with 13 Jbeta primers. TCRdb's copy holds only in-frame clones and misses some; the assay was immunoSEQ multiplex PCR. The profile shows around 110,000 clones, 75% of them singletons. The sequencing sample was made of PBMCs. Receptors were obtained from a young woman in good health and CMV-seronegative.

The chain combines TRBV19 with TRBJ1-2; 9 nucleotides agree with TRBD1. The CDR3 has 13 residues. V lost 5 bases and J lost 7; bases outside the gene matches: 5. Germline CDR1 is LNHDA and CDR2 is SQIVND (reference sequence). The CDR3 DNA is TGTGCCAGTAGTGTACAGGGGGCTGGTGGCTACACCTTC. It specifies CASSVQGAGGYTF.

J is TRBJ2-5 and V is TRBV28; a possible D gene is TRBD2 (5 bases). CDR1 is MDHEN and CDR2 is SYDVKM in the germline V gene. Trimming shortened V by 5 bases and J by 5 bases, and 18 bases separated the two germline ends. The CDR3 length is 15 residues. CDR3 loop: CASSLGPRPGETQYF. As DNA, the CDR3 is TGTGCCAGCAGTCTCGGCCCCCGACCGGGGGAGACCCAGTACTTC.

The rearrangement uses TRBV28 and TRBJ2-5; TRBD1 matches 7 bases. CDR3 size: 16 residues. Trimming cost V 1 base and J 4 bases; bases outside gene matches: 9. Germline CDR1 is MDHEN and CDR2 is SYDVKM. As DNA, the CDR3 is TGTGCCAGCAGTTTATTAAGGACAGGACGTGGAGAGACCCAGTACTTC. Protein: CASSLLRTGRGETQYF.

The table lists this clone with a count of one. V gene TRBV5-5 combines with J gene TRBJ2-7; TRBD2 matches at 8 bases. After removal of 4 bases from V and 2 bases from J, the junction contained 2 bases not matched to a gene. The germline gives CDR1 SGHKS, CDR2 YYEKEE (reference sequence). The CDR3 is made up of 13 amino acids. In DNA, the CDR3 is TGTGCCAGCAGCCGGGGGGGTACCTACGAGCAGTACTTC. This encodes CASSRGGTYEQYF.

The CDR3 loop reads CASSLRGANTGELFF. The DNA for the CDR3 is TGTGCCAGCAGCCTGCGGGGTGCGAACACCGGGGAGCTGTTTTTT. The chain carries TRBV7-8 and TRBJ2-2; possible D gene TRBD2, 6 bases. Germline-derived CDR1 and CDR2 are SGHVS and FQNEAQ. This CDR3 contains 15 residues. V lost 5 bases and J 0 bases, leaving 10 bases between the germline ends. Together with reference TRBV7-8 and TRBJ2-2, the CDR3 gives the full variable domain: GAGVSQSPRYKVAKRGQDVALRCDPISGHVSLFWYQQALGQGPEFLTYFQNEAQLDKSGLPSDRFFAERPEGSVSTLKIQRTQQEDSAVYLCASSLRGANTGELFFGEGSRLTVL.

The chain is built from TRBV6-5 and TRBJ2-7; the match to TRBD1 covers 8 bases. Unmatched junction bases numbered 10, after V lost 6 bases and J lost 9 bases. Germline V gene data show CDR1 as MNHEY and CDR2 as SVGAGI. The CDR3 is 13 amino acids. In DNA, the CDR3 is TGTGCCAGCAGCTACAGGGTTACAGGGGGGCAGTACTTC. Encoded protein: CASSYRVTGGQYF.

V gene TRBV7-9 combines with J gene TRBJ2-3; D may be TRBD1 (6 bases). Trimming removed 4 bases at V and 1 base at J, with 15 bases between. Germline loops: CDR1 SEHNR, CDR2 FQNEAQ (reference sequence). The length of the CDR3 is 16 residues. The CDR3 loop is CASSSNKRQGTDTQYF. DNA for the CDR3: TGTGCCAGCAGCTCCAATAAACGACAGGGCACAGATACGCAGTATTTT.

This clone was seen only once. This sequence joins TRBV5-1 and TRBJ1-2; TRBD1 matches 9 bases. The V and J ends lost 4 bases and 5 bases, in that order; junction bases with no gene match: 6. CDR3 length: 14 amino acids. Germline V CDR1 and CDR2: SGHRS, YFSETQ. The CDR3 nucleotides read TGCGCCAGCAGCCCTGGGACAGGGAATTATGGCTACACCTTC. Translated: CASSPGTGNYGYTF.

V and J are TRBV13 and TRBJ1-2, with 7 bases matching TRBD1. The CDR3 is 15 residues long. Germline assignment: CDR1 PRHDT and CDR2 FYEKMQ (reference sequence). With 4 bases clipped from V and 8 bases from J, the junction kept 13 bases outside the gene matches. The CDR3 spells CASSSYRGLRGGYTF. The CDR3 nucleotides read TGTGCCAGCAGCTCCTACAGGGGATTAAGAGGGGGCTACACCTTC.

CDR3: CASSGDRGDGTDTQYF. The DNA of the CDR3 is TGTGCCAGCAGCGGCGACAGGGGAGATGGCACAGATACGCAGTATTTT. This chain uses TRBV9 with TRBJ2-3; 8 bases are a match to TRBD1. The CDR3 spans 16 residues. V was clipped by 3 bases and J by 1 base; unmatched bases: 7. From germline, CDR1 is SGDLS and CDR2 YYNGEE.

The chain carries TRBV2 and TRBJ2-5, with 12 bases lining up with TRBD2. This CDR3 has 15 amino acids. The V gene's germline CDR1 is SNHLY and CDR2 FYNNEI. Losses at the gene ends were 6 bases for V and 1 base for J; bases not matched to a gene: 3. DNA for the CDR3: TGTGCCAGCAGAGTGACTAGCGGGGGCCAAGAGACCCAGTACTTC. This sequence encodes CASRVTSGGQETQYF.

The V and J genes are TRBV5-1 and TRBJ1-2; the D is unclear. Germline V CDR1 and CDR2: SGHRS, YFSETQ. The CDR3 is 13 amino acids. With 1 base removed from V and 1 base from J, the gap between germline ends came to 5 bases. The CDR3 sequence is CASSLSDNYGYTF. For the CDR3, the DNA is TGCGCCAGCAGCTTGTCAGATAACTATGGCTACACCTTC.

The chain employs TRBV6-6 and TRBJ1-5, with TRBD1 as a possible D gene (5 bases). The length of the CDR3 is 14 residues. V was pared by 4 bases and J by 3 bases, with 10 bases between. CDR1 is MNHNY and CDR2 is SVGAGI in the germline V gene (reference sequence). CDR3 DNA sequence: TGTGCCAGCAGTTCCAGGGTCGACAATCAGCCCCAGCATTTT. Amino acid sequence: CASSSRVDNQPQHF.

Written as DNA, the CDR3 is TGTGCCAGCAGCTTAGATTGGGCGGGGGCTACTACCTACGAGCAGTACTTC. Protein product: CASSLDWAGATTYEQYF. This rearrangement joins TRBV11-2 to TRBJ2-7; D might be TRBD2 (7 bases). The germline gives CDR1 SGHAT, CDR2 FQNNGV. The CDR3 covers 17 residues. V shed 0 bases and J shed 2 bases, with 17 bases lying between them.

The chain employs TRBV19 and TRBJ1-2; weak D call: TRBD1 (5 bases). Trimming stripped 9 bases from V and 1 base from J, with 15 bases between. Germline V gene sequence: CDR1 LNHDA, CDR2 SQIVND (reference sequence). CDR3 size: 14 residues. The CDR3 DNA follows: TGTGCCAGCGCTTGGGGCACCGTTAACTATGGCTACACCTTC. Amino acid sequence: CASAWGTVNYGYTF.

The rearrangement joins TRBV7-8 to TRBJ1-5; weak D call: TRBD1 (6 bases). V lost 4 bases and J 7 bases, leaving 17 bases between the germline ends. This CDR3 is built from 15 residues. From germline, CDR1 is SGHVS and CDR2 FQNEAQ. The CDR3 nucleotides are TGTGCCAGCAGCTCAAGCAGGGGCCTAGGGCAGCCCCAGCATTTT. Residues: CASSSSRGLGQPQHF.

The chain has TRBV5-1 and TRBJ1-5; D possibly corresponds to TRBD1 (5 bases). The germline CDR1 and CDR2 sequences are SGHRS and YFSETQ. Trimming took 7 bases from V and 6 from J, leaving 23 bases between them. This CDR3 has 16 amino acids. The CDR3 spells CASLRSYGGKGQPQHF. DNA for the CDR3: TGCGCCAGCTTGAGGTCCTACGGGGGGAAGGGTCAGCCCCAGCATTTT.

This chain links TRBV6-1 with TRBJ2-5; D perhaps matches TRBD2 (6 bases). Germline lookup yields CDR1 MNHNS and CDR2 SASEGT. This CDR3 has 15 amino acids. The V end was cut by 4 bases, the J end by 2 bases, with 14 bases between. CDR3 DNA sequence: TGTGCCAGCAGTGGGTCGTCGCGGGGTCAAGAGACCCAGTACTTC. Translation: CASSGSSRGQETQYF.

The chain combines TRBV10-3 with TRBJ2-3, with D tentatively TRBD1 (6 bases). This CDR3 is built from 16 residues. V was clipped by 4 bases and J by 5 bases, with 19 bases between them. Germline loops: CDR1 ENHRY, CDR2 SYGVKD. This chain's CDR3 is CAISGSRQAQGDTQYF. CDR3 DNA: TGTGCCATCAGTGGCTCTCGACAGGCTCAAGGAGATACGCAGTATTTT.

The genes are TRBV5-1 and TRBJ1-1; D not resolved. Germline V CDR1 and CDR2: SGHRS, YFSETQ. Trimming pared 4 bases from V and 3 bases from J, leaving 13 bases between. The CDR3 extends over 14 amino acids. CDR3 residues: CASSISAGHTEAFF. CDR3 DNA sequence: TGCGCCAGCAGCATATCGGCGGGCCACACTGAAGCTTTCTTT.

This chain joins TRBV19 and TRBJ2-1; TRBD2 agrees at 10 bases. The CDR3 extends over 14 amino acids. The trim removed 3 bases at V and 8 bases at J, leaving 4 bases unmatched. Germline CDR1 reads LNHDA; CDR2 reads SQIVND (reference sequence). CDR3 in DNA: TGTGCCAGTAGTATGGGACTAGCGTCCGATGAGCAGTTCTTC. Its protein is CASSMGLASDEQFF.